This TCR beta chain stems from a study of beta chain features in type 1 diabetes. On the study more broadly: There was similarity between patients and healthy donors in age, gender and cell yields.

The CDR3 runs 13 residues. The ends were cut back, 4 bases at V and 1 base at J, with 4 bases in the middle. Germline values: CDR1 LNHDA, CDR2 SQIVND (reference sequence). Of note for this clone: Its antigen is currently unknown.

Study-level points and caveats: High-TCR-expressing cells could be over-represented by cDNA sequencing. Insertions at VDJ junctions were less frequent in type 1 diabetes patients. These patients also deleted more nucleotides at the same junctions. Researchers report that Type 1 diabetes patients had moderately but significantly shorter TCRB CDR3s across all four CD4+ subsets. Within patients, naive, central memory and Treg TCRB repertoires seemed more similar than within healthy donors.

The sequenced template was cDNA made from the entire isolated RNA. Sequenced by immunoSEQ multiplex PCR; TCRdb stores in-frame clones only, minus some. This sample has about 650,000 clones; 9.5% to 15% occur once, and the top ten carry roughly 0.11%. This receptor was obtained from a man aged 25-45 years with type 1 diabetes. Sequences were obtained from naive CD4+ T cells from blood. This chain connects TRBV19 to TRBJ2-2; no clear D. The CDR3 is CASSTQNTGELFF. In DNA form, the CDR3 reads TGTGCCAGTAGTACCCAGAACACCGGGGAGCTGTTTTTT. Supplemented by reference TRBV19 and TRBJ2-2, the full variable domain reads DGGITQSPKYLFRKEGQNVTLSCEQNLNHDAMYWYRQDPGQGLRLIYYSQIVNDFQKGDIAEGYSVSREKKESFPLTVTSAQKNPTAFYLCASSTQNTGELFFGEGSRLTVL.